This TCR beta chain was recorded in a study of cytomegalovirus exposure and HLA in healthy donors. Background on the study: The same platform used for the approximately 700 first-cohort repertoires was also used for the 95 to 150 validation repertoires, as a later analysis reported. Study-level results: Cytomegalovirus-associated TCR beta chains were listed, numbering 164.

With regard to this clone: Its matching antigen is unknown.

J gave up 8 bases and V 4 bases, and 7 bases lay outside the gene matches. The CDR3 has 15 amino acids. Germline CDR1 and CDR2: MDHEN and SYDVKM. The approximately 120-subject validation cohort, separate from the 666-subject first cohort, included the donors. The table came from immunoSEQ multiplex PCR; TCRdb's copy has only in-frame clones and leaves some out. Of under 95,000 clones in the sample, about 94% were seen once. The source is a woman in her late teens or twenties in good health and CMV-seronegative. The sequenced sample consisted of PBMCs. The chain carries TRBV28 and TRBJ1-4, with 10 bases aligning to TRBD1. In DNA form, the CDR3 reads TGTGCCAGCAGTTCCAAGGACAGGGGGGAGGAAAAACTGTTTTTT. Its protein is CASSSKDRGEEKLFF.